This T cell receptor (beta chain) was found in a study of long-term antiretroviral therapy in people with HIV. On this clone: The target antigen is unknown.

At survey level, the immunoSEQ assay was run in its v3.0 version. The data were produced by immunoSEQ multiplex PCR, yet TCRdb's version contains in-frame clones alone and is incomplete. The repertoire holds roughly 30,000 clones, about 95% seen once, with 7.5% to 9% in the top ten. CDR1 is MDHEN and CDR2 is SYDVKM in the germline V gene. Trimming removed 7 bases at V and 5 bases at J, with 12 bases between. The CDR3 sequence is 12 residues long. Study results and caveats: Repertoire dominance by clones expanded before ART was seen at all time points.

This clonotype originated in a man under 40 with HIV. The sample was unsorted PBMCs, taken 6 to 6.5 years after starting antiretroviral therapy. V is TRBV28 and J is TRBJ2-7; D ambiguous. The CDR3 DNA reads as TGTGCCAGCAACAGTCAGAGACACGAGCAGTACTTC. Amino acid sequence: CASNSQRHEQYF.